This entry lists 20 T cell receptor beta chains sequenced from one sample in a study of control samples from healthy donors and cancer patients (dated by TCRdb to about 2020). The method was the immunoSEQ multiplex PCR assay. Entries here come from immuneACCESS through TCRdb and include only in-frame sequences with V and J called. Some clones fail to appear in such tables; in the studies checked, an unresolved V gene covers under half of the shortfall, and the cause of the remainder is unknown. This sample comprises approximately 100,000 clones, 85% to 90% of them detected only once. The ten largest clonotypes hold around 17% of the sample. Sequencing was performed on blood. The receptors were gathered from a woman aged 45-59 years in good health.

The V and J genes are TRBV2 and TRBJ1-5; D is undetermined. CDR3 size: 12 residues. The ends were cut back, 7 bases at V and 4 bases at J, with 8 bases in the middle. Germline V gene data show CDR1 as SNHLY and CDR2 as FYNNEI. CDR3 protein: CASMHLNQPQHF. The CDR3 nucleotides are TGTGCCAGCATGCACCTAAATCAGCCCCAGCATTTT.

The CDR3: CSARTVYGYTF. The CDR3 DNA reads as TGCAGTGCTAGAACGGTCTATGGCTACACCTTC. V is TRBV20-1 and J is TRBJ1-2; D uncertain. Trimming removed 2 bases at V and 4 bases at J, with 5 bases between. CDR1 and CDR2 from the germline V gene are DFQATT and SNEGSKA (reference sequence). The CDR3 is made up of 11 amino acids.

CDR3 nucleotides: TGTGCCAGCAGCCGCTCAGAGGCAGATACGCAGTATTTT. Translating gives CASSRSEADTQYF. The chain combines TRBV7-7 with TRBJ2-3; D not resolved. Trimming took 5 bases from V and 4 from J, leaving 10 bases between them. This CDR3 comprises 13 residues. Germline assignment: CDR1 SSHAT and CDR2 FNYEAQ (reference sequence).

The J gene is TRBJ2-3, the V gene TRBV14; D gene ambiguous. V dropped 5 bases and J dropped 5 bases, with 14 bases sitting between them. Per germline, CDR1 SGHDN and CDR2 FVKESK. The CDR3 runs 14 residues. The CDR3 region is CASSYSLVRDTQYF. DNA for the CDR3: TGTGCCAGCAGCTACTCTCTAGTCCGAGATACGCAGTATTTT.

The chain has TRBV3-1 (or the pseudogene TRBV3-2) and TRBJ2-7; TRBD2 aligns across 14 bases. V gave up 4 bases and J gave up 6 bases; unmatched junction bases: 5. Germline CDR1 reads LGHDT; CDR2 reads YNNKEL (reference sequence). CDR3 size: 15 residues. CDR3 DNA: TGTGCCAGCAGCCCGGGACTAGCGGGGGCCCGCGAGCAGTACTTC. Translation: CASSPGLAGAREQYF.

The chain employs TRBV7-9 and TRBJ2-5; 9 bases map to TRBD1. This CDR3 spans 13 amino acids. V dropped 6 bases and J dropped 2; count of bases not matched to a gene: 1. Germline loops: CDR1 SEHNR, CDR2 FQNEAQ (reference sequence). CDR3 in amino acids: CASRDRGQETQYF. In DNA, the CDR3 is TGTGCCAGCAGGGACAGGGGTCAAGAGACCCAGTACTTC.

The chain couples TRBV6-1 to TRBJ2-7, with TRBD1 matching 8 bases. V was clipped by 1 base and J by 6 bases; unmatched bases: 5. The germline V gene has CDR1 MNHNS and CDR2 SASEGT. This CDR3 is built from 14 residues. CDR3 loop: CASSEGQGAFEQYF. The CDR3 DNA sequence: TGTGCCAGCAGTGAAGGGCAGGGGGCTTTCGAGCAGTACTTC.

The table lists this clone with a few counts. The chain is built from TRBV19 and TRBJ1-5; no clear D. Germline-derived CDR1 and CDR2 are LNHDA and SQIVND (reference sequence). V was cut by 3 bases and J by 7 bases, with 7 bases left in between. The CDR3 runs 12 residues. CDR3 sequence: CASSITPQPQHF. The DNA of the CDR3 is TGTGCCAGTAGTATCACACCGCAGCCCCAGCATTTT.

The chain joins TRBV6-2 or TRBV6-3 to TRBJ2-7, with 10 bases that match TRBD1. CDR1 and CDR2 from the germline V gene are MNHEY and SVGEGT. V was clipped by 5 bases and J by 6 bases; unmatched bases: 4. The CDR3 covers 13 residues. CDR3 protein: CASSDRGRREQYV. The CDR3 DNA sequence: TGTGCCAGCAGTGACAGGGGGCGGCGCGAGCAGTACGTC.

The rearrangement joins TRBV18 to TRBJ1-2; 9 positions match TRBD1. The CDR3 spans 15 residues. Germline CDR1 and CDR2: KGHSH and LQKENI. The ends lost 1 base at V and 3 bases at J; junction bases unmatched: 3. The CDR3 DNA reads as TGTGCCAGCTCACCACGGCGGGACAGGGACTATGGCTACACCTTC. Encoded protein: CASSPRRDRDYGYTF. The variable domain in full, with the rest retrieved from reference TRBV18 and TRBJ1-2, is NAGVMQNPRHLVRRRGQEARLRCSPMKGHSHVYWYRQLPEEGLKFMVYLQKENIIDESGMPKERFSAEFPKEGPSILRIQQVVRGDSAAYFCASSPRRDRDYGYTFGSGTRLTVV.

The V and J genes are TRBV7-9 and TRBJ1-4; D gene uncertain. Germline assignment: CDR1 SEHNR and CDR2 FQNEAQ (reference sequence). This CDR3 is 15 amino acids long. Trimming stripped 5 bases from V and 7 bases from J, with 17 bases between. CDR3 bases: TGTGCCAGCAGCCCCCCTACGGGGATCGGTGAAAAACTGTTTTTT. Protein: CASSPPTGIGEKLFF.

The V and J genes are TRBV19 and TRBJ2-2, with TRBD2 matching over 9 bases. V shed 8 bases, J shed 3 bases, and the junction held 7 bases outside the gene matches. The CDR3 has 15 amino acids. Germline V gene sequence: CDR1 LNHDA, CDR2 SQIVND (reference sequence). CDR3 coding DNA: TGTGCCAGTGGGCCGGGACTAGCTGACACCGGGGAGCTGTTTTTT. This gives the protein CASGPGLADTGELFF.

The chain recombines TRBV6-5 with TRBJ1-5; D remains unclear. The CDR3 covers 13 residues. V lost 8 bases to trimming and J lost 7 bases, with 15 bases between them. Germline-derived CDR1 and CDR2 are MNHEY and SVGAGI. The CDR3 DNA reads as TGTGCCAGCTGCGGCGGGCAAAGGCAGCCCCAGCATTTT. Its translation is CASCGGQRQPQHF.

This chain joins TRBV7-2 and TRBJ1-2; 8 nucleotides agree with TRBD1. CDR3 length: 15 residues. The trim removed 3 bases at V and 4 bases at J, leaving 7 bases unmatched. The germline CDR1 and CDR2 sequences are SGHTA and FQGNSA. The CDR3 region has the DNA TGTGCCAGCAGCTTCCAGGGGGCGCGGCTCTATGGCTACACCTTC. This gives the protein CASSFQGARLYGYTF.

V and J are TRBV4-1 and TRBJ1-1; the D gene is possibly TRBD1 (6 bases). Per the germline V gene, CDR1 is MGHRA and CDR2 is YSYEKL. The CDR3 length is 14 residues. Trimming pared 3 bases from V and 5 bases from J, leaving 13 bases between. The CDR3 region has the DNA TGCGCCAGCAGCCAGTCCACAGGGTGGACTGAAGCTTTCTTT. Its translation is CASSQSTGWTEAFF.

This clone was counted once. The chain is built from TRBV12-3 or TRBV12-4 and TRBJ2-7; D possibly corresponds to TRBD2 (6 bases). The germline V and J ends were trimmed by 3 bases and 7 bases, with 13 bases remaining between them. CDR3 size: 13 residues. The CDR3 loop is CASSLGGSGEQYV. The CDR3 bases are TGTGCCAGCAGTTTGGGGGGATCGGGGGAGCAGTACGTC.

The rearrangement links TRBV5-1 to TRBJ2-3; D may match TRBD1 or TRBD2 (5 bases each). Germline-derived CDR1 and CDR2 are SGHRS and YFSETQ. Trimming shortened V by 6 bases and J by 0 bases, and 14 bases separated the two germline ends. The CDR3 covers 15 residues. The CDR3 sequence: CASKGLGASTDTQYF. The CDR3 bases are TGCGCCAGCAAAGGACTCGGGGCTAGCACAGATACGCAGTATTTT.

This rearrangement joins TRBV10-2 to TRBJ2-1; D may be TRBD1 (5 bases). Trimming pared 4 bases from V and 6 bases from J, leaving 22 bases between. Germline V gene sequence: CDR1 WSHSY, CDR2 SAAADI. The CDR3 is made up of 17 amino acids. In DNA, the CDR3 is TGCGCCAGCAGTGTTACAGTGGAACTACAAACAGGCAATGAGCAGTTCTTC. This gives the protein CASSVTVELQTGNEQFF.

The rearrangement joins TRBV6-2 or TRBV6-3 to TRBJ1-1, with TRBD1 matching over 7 bases. The CDR3 runs to 14 residues. V was clipped by 4 bases and J by 6 bases; unmatched bases: 8. Looked up from germline, CDR1 is MNHEY and CDR2 is SVGEGT. CDR3 in amino acids: CASSSTGSSAEAFF. CDR3 nucleotide sequence: TGTGCCAGCAGTTCGACAGGGTCTTCGGCTGAAGCTTTCTTT.

V is TRBV5-8 and J is TRBJ2-6; TRBD1 agrees at 7 bases. Germline CDR1 SGHTS, CDR2 YDEGEE. This CDR3 is 18 amino acids long. Germline trimming cut 4 bases from V and 0 bases from J; bases unmatched to any gene: 10. CDR3 coding DNA: TGTGCCAGCAGCCCCGGACAGGTTACCAACTCTGGGGCCAACGTCCTGACTTTC. This gives the protein CASSPGQVTNSGANVLTF.